What follows describes a single T cell receptor (delta chain). The antigen is unknown. The junction differs from germline at one of its ends, possibly a read error. Other DNA sequences in the sample encode the same CDR3. The CDR3 runs to 22 residues. CDR1 NSMFDY and CDR2 ISSIKDK come from the germline V gene. Sequences come from RNA converted to cDNA by reverse transcription. Pooled V-gene forward primers with one constant-region reverse primer generated the CDR3 amplicons by multiplex PCR. TCRdb repeated clone calling on the multiplex PCR reads with CATT. In the table there are 45,000 to 75,000 delta-chain clones, about 16% of which are singletons. The sorted cells were CD3+ Vdelta1+ Vdelta2- thymocytes from alphabeta-depleted thymus. Vdelta1+ thymocyte sorts reached between about 96% and 99.6% purity. The sample comes from a study of Vδ1+ human thymocytes. Study-wide results and limits: Thymic TRG and TRD repertoires appeared highly polyclonal, with Gaussian CDR3 length distributions.

V usage is TRAV29/DV5 and J usage is TRDJ1; TRDD3 matches at 9 bases. The sequenced sample was Vdelta1+ gamma-delta thymocytes from the thymus. Subset noted: FACS-sorted CD3+ TCRalphabeta- TCRVdelta1+ TCRVdelta2- thymocytes. This sequence originates from a girl younger than two who had congenital heart surgery. CDR3: CAASRVGLPSSSGGSNTDKLIF. The CDR3 coding sequence is TGTGCCGCAAGCAGGGTCGGCCTTCCTTCCTCGTCTGGGGGATCAAACACCGATAAACTCATCTTT.